This T cell receptor beta chain comes out of a study of regulatory T cells in long-lasting Graves disease. Study-wide results and limits: TCR diversity was lower in persistent Graves' patients than in newly diagnosed ones.

Researchers made TCR beta libraries by using iRepertoire HTBI primers and running Arm-PCR on CDR3 regions. TCRdb independently ran MiXCR on the multiplex PCR reads; one entry per CDR3 protein. The sample carries 350,000 to 550,000 distinct CDR3 sequences, about 16% recorded once. Time point here: newly diagnosed GD, antithyroid drugs for less than 3 months. Generation of the TCR library employed RNA extracted from PBMCs. Only a few counts were recorded for this clonotype. Its antigen is undetermined. Germline V lookup: CDR1 SQVTM, CDR2 ANQGSEA. The CDR3 has 13 residues. Trimming stripped 6 bases from V and 8 bases from J, with 17 bases between. This same sample was also part of a study on T cells in Graves' hyperthyroidism and ophthalmopathy. That study reports: Stable disease denoted Graves' hyperthyroidism without ophthalmopathy progression within 18 months. Reasons for excluding patients were uncontrolled infection, other autoimmune disease, pregnancy or lactation. Initially, a first-round RT-PCR of the TCR CDR3 employed the HTBI primer set.

The receptor comes from a young woman with Graves disease. The rearrangement links TRBV29-1 to TRBJ2-1, with D tentatively TRBD1 or TRBD2 (6 bases each). Specimen: peripheral blood mononuclear cells (PBMCs), collected at new diagnosis, from a patient treated with antithyroid drugs. The CDR3 region is CSVPKAGGDEQFF. The CDR3 DNA reads as TGCAGCGTCCCCAAAGCCGGGGGCGATGAGCAGTTCTTC.